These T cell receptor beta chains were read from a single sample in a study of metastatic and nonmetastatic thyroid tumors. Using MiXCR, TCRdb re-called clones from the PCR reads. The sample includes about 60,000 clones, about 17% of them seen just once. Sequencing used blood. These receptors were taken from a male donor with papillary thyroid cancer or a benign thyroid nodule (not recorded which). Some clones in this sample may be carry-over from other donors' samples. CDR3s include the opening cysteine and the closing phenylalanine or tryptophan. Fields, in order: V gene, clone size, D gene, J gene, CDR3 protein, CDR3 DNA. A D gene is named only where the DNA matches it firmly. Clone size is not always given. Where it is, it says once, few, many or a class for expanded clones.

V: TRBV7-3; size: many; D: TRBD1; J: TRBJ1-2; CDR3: CASSFTLDRVNYGYTF; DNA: TGTGCCAGCAGCTTTACCTTGGACAGGGTTAACTATGGCTACACCTTC
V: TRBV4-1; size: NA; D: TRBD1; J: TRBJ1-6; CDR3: CASSQDPTSGTAYNSPLHF; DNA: TGCGCCAGCAGCCAAGATCCCACCTCAGGGACAGCCTATAATTCACCCCTCCACTTT
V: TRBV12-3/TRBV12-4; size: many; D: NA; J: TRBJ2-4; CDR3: CASTTGGRNIQYF; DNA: TGTGCCAGCACCACCGGGGGCCGAAACATTCAGTACTTC
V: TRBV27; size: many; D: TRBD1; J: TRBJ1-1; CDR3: CASSPPGGRMNTEAFF; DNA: TGTGCCAGCAGTCCCCCAGGGGGGAGGATGAACACTGAAGCTTTCTTT
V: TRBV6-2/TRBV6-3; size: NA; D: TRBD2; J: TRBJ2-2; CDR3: CASSYFGLAGGKGPLTGELFF; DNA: TGTGCCAGCAGTTACTTTGGGCTAGCGGGAGGTAAAGGTCCCCTAACCGGGGAGCTGTTTTTT
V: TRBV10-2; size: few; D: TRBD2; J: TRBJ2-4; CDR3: CASSELGLAVANIQYF; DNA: TGCGCCAGCAGTGAACTCGGACTAGCGGTGGCTAACATTCAGTACTTC
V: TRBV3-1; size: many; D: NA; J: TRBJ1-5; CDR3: CASSQDRSSNQPQHF; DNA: TGTGCCAGCAGCCAAGATAGGTCTAGCAATCAGCCCCAGCATTTT
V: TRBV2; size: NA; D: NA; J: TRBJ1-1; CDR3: CASSEAQGRRTEPFF; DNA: TGTGCCAGCAGTGAAGCTCAAGGGAGGAGAACTGAACCTTTCTTT
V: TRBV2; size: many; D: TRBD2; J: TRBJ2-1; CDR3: CASSRLAGAYEQFF; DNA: TGTGCCAGCAGTAGACTAGCGGGAGCCTATGAGCAGTTCTTC
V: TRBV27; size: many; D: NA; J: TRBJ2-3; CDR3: CASSSTDTQYF; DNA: TGTGCCAGCAGTTCCACAGATACGCAGTATTTT
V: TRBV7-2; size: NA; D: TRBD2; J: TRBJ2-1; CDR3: CASSLAHAVLWERTSGYNEQFF; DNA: TGTGCCAGCAGCTTAGCACATGCGGTTTTGTGGGAGCGGACTAGCGGATACAATGAGCAGTTCTTC
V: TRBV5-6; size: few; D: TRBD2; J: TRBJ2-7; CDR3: CASSLMMAGGAYEQYF; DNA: TGTGCCAGCAGCTTGATGATGGCGGGGGGGGCCTACGAGCAGTACTTC
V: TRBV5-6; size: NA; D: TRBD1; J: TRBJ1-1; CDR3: CASSWDRANTEAFF; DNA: TGTGCCAGCAGTTGGGACAGGGCGAACACTGAAGCTTTCTTT
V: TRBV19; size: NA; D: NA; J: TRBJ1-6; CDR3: CASRGEGTPLHF; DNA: TGTGCCAGTAGAGGGGAAGGTACACCCCTCCACTTT
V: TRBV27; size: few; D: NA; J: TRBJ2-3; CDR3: CASSLRIEGTDTQYF; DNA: TGTGCCAGCAGTTTACGGATAGAGGGAACGGATACGCAGTATTTT
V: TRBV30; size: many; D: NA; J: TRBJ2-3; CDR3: CAWRSASTDTQYF; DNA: TGTGCCTGGAGATCGGCTAGCACAGATACGCAGTATTTT
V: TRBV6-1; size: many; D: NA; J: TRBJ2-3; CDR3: CASSPRDYTQYF; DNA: TGTGCCAGCAGCCCGAGAGACTATACGCAGTATTTT
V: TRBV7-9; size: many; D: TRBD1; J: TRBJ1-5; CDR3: CASSSGGGVGQPQHF; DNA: TGTGCCAGCAGCTCAGGGGGCGGAGTGGGTCAGCCCCAGCATTTT
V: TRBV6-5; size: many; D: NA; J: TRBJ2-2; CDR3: CASSYFSGTGELFF; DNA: TGTGCCAGCAGTTACTTTAGTGGTACCGGGGAGCTGTTTTTT
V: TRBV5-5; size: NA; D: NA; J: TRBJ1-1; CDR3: CASSSTHAAEASF; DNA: TGTGCCAGCAGCTCGACACACGCGGCTGAAGCTTCCTTT
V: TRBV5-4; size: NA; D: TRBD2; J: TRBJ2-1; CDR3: CASSLRTWDSRGGLIYEQFF; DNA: TGTGCCAGCAGCTTGAGGACATGGGATTCTCGGGGGGGCCTTATATATGAGCAGTTCTTC
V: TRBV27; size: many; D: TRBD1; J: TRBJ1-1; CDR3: CASRGQGRSEAFF; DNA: TGTGCCAGCAGAGGACAGGGAAGATCTGAAGCTTTCTTT
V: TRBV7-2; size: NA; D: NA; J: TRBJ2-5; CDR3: CASRPGSGERETQYF; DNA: TGTGCCAGCAGACCAGGCAGCGGAGAAAGGGAGACCCAGTACTTC
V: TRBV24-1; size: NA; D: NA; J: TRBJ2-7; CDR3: CATSDFGGEQYF; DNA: TGTGCCACCAGCGATTTCGGTGGAGAGCAGTACTTC
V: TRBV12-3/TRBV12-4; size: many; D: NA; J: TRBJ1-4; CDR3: CASSGNEKLFF; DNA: TGTGCCAGCAGTGGTAATGAAAAACTGTTTTTT
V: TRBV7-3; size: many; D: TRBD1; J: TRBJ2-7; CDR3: CASSLHPPGQGVTYEQYF; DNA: TGTGCCAGCAGCTTACATCCTCCGGGACAGGGTGTGACGTACGAGCAGTACTTC